This is a list of T cell receptor beta chains from one sample in a study of T cell responses to AZD1222 COVID-19 vaccine. Some clones are missing from TCRdb's copy, which holds only in-frame ones; the method was immunoSEQ multiplex PCR. The repertoire consists of about 83,000 clones, with 70% to 90% occurring once and the leading ten covering around 3.7%. Sequenced material: peripheral blood, taken 28 days after the second AZD1222 dose. Every receptor here comes from an adult who received the AZD1222 COVID-19 vaccine. Each CDR3 is given without its conserved first and last residue. Size is omitted from some rows. Given values are once, few, many or a class for expanded clones.

clone_size,v_call,j_call,cdr3_aa
few,TRBV10-1,TRBJ2-7,ASSESWLAGSYEQY
.,TRBV7-2,TRBJ1-1,ASSFINRDTEAF
.,TRBV9,TRBJ2-1,ASSVGGGRYNEQF
.,TRBV18,TRBJ2-3,ASSFSAISTDTQY
.,TRBV7-2,TRBJ1-5,ASSNEDHRDQPQH
.,TRBV5-4,TRBJ2-2,ASSLALKAQGGELF
.,TRBV7-2,TRBJ2-1,ASSPYTYNEQF
.,TRBV2,TRBJ1-1,ASSLDREGAF
.,TRBV24-1,TRBJ2-2,ATSDAGTSGGAAGELF
.,TRBV6-6,TRBJ2-3,ASNFQGDTQY
few,TRBV7-3,TRBJ2-2,ASSRGNTGELF
.,TRBV3-1/TRBV3-2,TRBJ2-7,ASSHSAETYEQY
once,TRBV5-1,TRBJ2-2,ASSYTGDRELF
.,TRBV4-3,TRBJ1-4,ASSQELARSLEKLF
.,TRBV7-6,TRBJ2-6,ASSLLGGASGANVLT
.,TRBV5-4,TRBJ2-2,ASRRGQGTTGELF
.,TRBV4-3,TRBJ2-1,ASSQDGASHNEQF
few,TRBV7-9,TRBJ2-7,ASSSVAGGDSYEQY
.,TRBV30,TRBJ2-3,AWSSGRAPDTQY
.,TRBV28,TRBJ1-2,ASSTGTVNYGYT
.,TRBV29-1,TRBJ1-1,SALKGVATEAF
.,TRBV30,TRBJ2-7,AWSGQGVGRYEQY
.,TRBV27,TRBJ1-6,ASSRQGVAYNSPLH
.,TRBV12-3/TRBV12-4,TRBJ2-1,ASSFGSEEQF
.,TRBV25-1,TRBJ2-7,ASSEYPSGYEQY
few,TRBV19,TRBJ2-5,ARGVTGRETQY